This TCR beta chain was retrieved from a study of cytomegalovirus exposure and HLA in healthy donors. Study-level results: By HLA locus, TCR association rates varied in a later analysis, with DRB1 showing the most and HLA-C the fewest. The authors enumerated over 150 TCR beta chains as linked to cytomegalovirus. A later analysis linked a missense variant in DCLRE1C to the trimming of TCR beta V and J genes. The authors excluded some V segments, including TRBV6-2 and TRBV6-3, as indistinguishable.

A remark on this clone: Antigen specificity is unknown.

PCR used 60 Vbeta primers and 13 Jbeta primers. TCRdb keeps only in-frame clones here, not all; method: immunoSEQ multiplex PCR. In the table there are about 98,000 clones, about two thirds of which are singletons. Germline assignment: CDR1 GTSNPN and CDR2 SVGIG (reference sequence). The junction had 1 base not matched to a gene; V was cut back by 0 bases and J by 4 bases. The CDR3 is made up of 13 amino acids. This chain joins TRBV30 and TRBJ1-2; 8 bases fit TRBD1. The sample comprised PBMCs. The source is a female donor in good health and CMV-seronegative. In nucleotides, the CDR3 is TGTGCCTGGAGTGTTGACAGGGGCTATGGCTACACCTTC. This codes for CAWSVDRGYGYTF.